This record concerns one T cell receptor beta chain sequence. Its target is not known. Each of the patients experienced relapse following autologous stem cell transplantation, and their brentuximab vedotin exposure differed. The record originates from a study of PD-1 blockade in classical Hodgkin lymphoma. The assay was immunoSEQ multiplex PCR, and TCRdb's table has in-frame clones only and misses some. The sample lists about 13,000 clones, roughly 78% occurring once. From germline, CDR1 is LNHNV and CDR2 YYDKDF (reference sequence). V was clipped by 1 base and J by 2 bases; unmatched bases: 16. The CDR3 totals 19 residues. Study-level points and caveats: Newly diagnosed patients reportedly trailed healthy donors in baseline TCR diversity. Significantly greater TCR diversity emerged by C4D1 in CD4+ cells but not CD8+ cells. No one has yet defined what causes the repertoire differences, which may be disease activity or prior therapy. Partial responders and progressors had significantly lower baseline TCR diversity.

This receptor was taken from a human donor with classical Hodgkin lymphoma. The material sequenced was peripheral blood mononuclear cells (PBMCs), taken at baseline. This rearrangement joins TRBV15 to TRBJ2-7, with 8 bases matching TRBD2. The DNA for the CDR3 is TGTGCCACCAGCAGAGGGCTGGGCCTAGCGGGTCTCCCTGCCTACGAGCAGTACTTC. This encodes CATSRGLGLAGLPAYEQYF.